The 31 T cell receptor beta chains reported below all come from one sample, sequenced in a study of cytomegalovirus exposure and HLA in healthy donors. Repertoires were generated with immunoSEQ multiplex PCR, while TCRdb's copy carries only in-frame clones and drops some. The data show about 330,000 clones, approximately 90% seen once. The specimen sequenced was PBMCs. Every receptor here comes from a woman under 30 in good health and CMV-seronegative.

The V gene is TRBV11-2, the J gene TRBJ2-1; 11 bases match TRBD2. Germline-derived CDR1 and CDR2 are SGHAT and FQNNGV. Germline trimming cut 4 bases from V and 12 bases from J; bases unmatched to any gene: 23. CDR3 length: 19 residues. The CDR3 protein is CASSSPGLTVAGGWLRQFF. Here the CDR3 DNA reads TGTGCCAGCAGCTCCCCGGGACTGACTGTAGCGGGAGGGTGGCTCCGGCAGTTCTTC.

The chain is built from TRBV6-5 and TRBJ2-1; weak D call: TRBD1 (6 bases). The CDR3 covers 14 residues. CDR1 MNHEY and CDR2 SVGAGI come from the germline V gene. Deletions cut 5 bases from V and 7 bases from J, with 15 bases between. This CDR3 is CASSTTQGWNEQFF. The CDR3, as DNA: TGTGCCAGCAGTACTACACAGGGATGGAATGAGCAGTTCTTC.

This clone was detected only once. The CDR3 sequence is CASSPRTVLSYEQYF. The DNA of the CDR3 is TGCGCCAGCAGCCCGAGGACAGTCCTCTCCTACGAGCAGTACTTC. The rearrangement uses TRBV5-1 and TRBJ2-7; D perhaps matches TRBD1 (6 bases). The CDR3 sequence is 15 residues long. Germline values: CDR1 SGHRS, CDR2 YFSETQ. Trimming left V 4 bases short and J 0 bases short, with 14 bases between.

The chain carries TRBV5-8 and TRBJ2-5, with 7 bases identical to TRBD1. Germline V gives CDR1 SGHTS, CDR2 YDEGEE. J gave up 1 base and V 2 bases, and 5 bases lay outside the gene matches. The CDR3 extends over 15 amino acids. The CDR3 sequence is CASSFKGQFQETQYF. The CDR3 nucleotides read TGTGCCAGCAGCTTCAAGGGACAGTTCCAAGAGACCCAGTACTTC.

The chain uses TRBV28 and TRBJ2-2; 9 positions match TRBD1. The CDR3 spans 14 residues. V lost 8 bases to trimming and J lost 6 bases; unmatched junction nucleotides: 7. Germline CDR1 is MDHEN and CDR2 is SYDVKM. The CDR3 nucleotides read TGTGCCAGCTCCGGGACAGGGACGGCCGGGGAGCTGTTTTTT. It codes for CASSGTGTAGELFF.

The V call is TRBV18, the J call TRBJ1-2; D is unclear. The CDR3 covers 15 residues. With 3 bases removed from V and 5 bases from J, the gap between germline ends came to 16 bases. From germline, CDR1 is KGHSH and CDR2 LQKENI. The CDR3 here is CASSPEDGVRYGYTF. CDR3 sequence (DNA): TGTGCCAGCTCACCGGAAGACGGGGTTAGGTATGGCTACACCTTC.

The chain is built from TRBV28 and TRBJ2-2; no reliable D call. The CDR3 is 15 amino acids. V lost 2 bases, J lost 4 bases, and 11 bases lay in between. Germline lookup yields CDR1 MDHEN and CDR2 SYDVKM. In nucleotides, the CDR3 is TGTGCCAGCAGTTTAAGTATGTCGGTCACCGGGGAGCTGTTTTTT. The encoded protein is CASSLSMSVTGELFF.

The J gene is TRBJ2-3, the V gene TRBV25-1, with 11 nucleotides matching TRBD2. The V gene's germline CDR1 is MGHDK and CDR2 SYGVNS. The length of the CDR3 is 18 residues. V was clipped by 4 bases and J by 1 base; unmatched bases: 10. The CDR3, as DNA: TGTGCCAGCAGTGTCCCGGGACTAGCGGCCTCCGGCACAGATACGCAGTATTTT. It yields the protein CASSVPGLAASGTDTQYF.

The V gene is TRBV5-6, the J gene TRBJ1-1; 9 bases are shared with TRBD1. V lost 3 bases and J lost 3; bases outside the gene matches: 0. Germline CDR1 and CDR2: SGHDT and YYEEEE. This CDR3 is built from 13 residues. CDR3 loop: CASSWDRDTEAFF. The CDR3 nucleotides are TGTGCCAGCAGCTGGGACAGGGACACTGAAGCTTTCTTT.

This clone was found once. The chain recombines TRBV18 with TRBJ2-1; possible D gene TRBD1, 7 bases. The CDR3 runs 15 residues. Deletions cut 3 bases from V and 9 bases from J, with 18 bases between. Looked up from germline, CDR1 is KGHSH and CDR2 is LQKENI. CDR3: CASSPSRGPGAEQFF. CDR3 DNA sequence: TGTGCCAGCTCACCCTCAAGGGGGCCGGGGGCTGAGCAGTTCTTC.

The chain is built from TRBV27 and TRBJ1-2, with TRBD1 identical over 7 bases. There are 15 residues in the CDR3. Germline V gene lookup returns CDR1 MNHEY and CDR2 SMNVEV (reference sequence). V trimming: 5 bases; J trimming: 8 bases; junction bases outside the gene matches: 14. The CDR3 sequence is CASSPGTADMKGYTF. The CDR3 DNA reads as TGTGCCAGCAGTCCAGGGACAGCCGATATGAAGGGCTACACCTTC.

CDR3 nucleotide sequence: TGTGCCAGCAGTGAACAGGGGAATGAGCAGTTCTTC. Translation gives CASSEQGNEQFF. The chain is built from TRBV6-1 and TRBJ2-1; D is perhaps TRBD1 (6 bases). From germline, CDR1 is MNHNS and CDR2 SASEGT. The CDR3 has 12 amino acids. Trimming took off 2 bases at V and 7 bases at J, with 6 bases between the two ends.

For the CDR3, the DNA is TGTGCCAGCAGCCCCAGCGGGAGGAATCAAGAGACCCAGTACTTC. It translates to CASSPSGRNQETQYF. The chain combines TRBV9 with TRBJ2-5; 9 bases agree with TRBD2. Germline values: CDR1 SGDLS, CDR2 YYNGEE. Trimming took 4 bases from V and 2 from J; bases not matched to a gene: 6. The CDR3 is 15 amino acids.

The genes are TRBV11-2 and TRBJ2-7; TRBD1 matches at 11 bases. V lost 5 bases, J lost 4 bases, and 4 bases stayed unmatched. CDR3 size: 14 residues. Germline CDR1 and CDR2: SGHAT and FQNNGV. The CDR3 reads CASSPGQGGYEQYF. In nucleotides, the CDR3 is TGTGCCAGCAGCCCGGGACAGGGGGGGTACGAGCAGTACTTC.

The V gene is TRBV5-6, the J gene TRBJ2-5, with TRBD1 identical over 7 bases. Trimming cost V 4 bases and J 5 bases; bases outside gene matches: 8. Per germline, CDR1 SGHDT and CDR2 YYEEEE. The CDR3 spans 14 residues. The CDR3 reads CASSTWDSYETQYF. The DNA of the CDR3 is TGTGCCAGCAGCACCTGGGACAGCTACGAGACCCAGTACTTC.

This sequence joins TRBV6-1 and TRBJ1-3; D is possibly TRBD1 (5 bases). V dropped 0 bases and J dropped 2 bases, with 14 bases sitting between them. Per germline, CDR1 MNHNS and CDR2 SASEGT. This CDR3 contains 17 residues. This CDR3 reads CASSEAWQGLPGNTIYF. Written as DNA, the CDR3 is TGTGCCAGCAGTGAAGCGTGGCAGGGTCTCCCTGGAAACACCATATATTTT.

The rearrangement joins TRBV9 to TRBJ1-1; 7 nucleotides align to TRBD1. Germline lookup yields CDR1 SGDLS and CDR2 YYNGEE. Losses at the gene ends were 0 bases for V and 4 bases for J; bases not matched to a gene: 3. The CDR3 totals 14 residues. In DNA form, the CDR3 reads TGTGCCAGCAGCGTAGTAGGGGGCGGCACTGAAGCTTTCTTT. Residues: CASSVVGGGTEAFF.

The V and J genes are TRBV5-1 and TRBJ2-7; D might be TRBD2 (5 bases). V was clipped by 0 bases and J by 3 bases, with 16 bases between them. The CDR3 is 16 amino acids. The germline gives CDR1 SGHRS, CDR2 YFSETQ. CDR3 nucleotide sequence: TGCGCCAGCAGCTTGGGAGCCAGCGGCGTAAACTACGAGCAGTACTTC. Its protein is CASSLGASGVNYEQYF. The complete variable domain, with remaining parts taken from reference TRBV5-1 and TRBJ2-7, reads KAGVTQTPRYLIKTRGQQVTLSCSPISGHRSVSWYQQTPGQGLQFLFEYFSETQRNKGNFPGRFSGRQFSNSRSEMNVSTLELGDSALYLCASSLGASGVNYEQYFGPGTRLTVT.

A note on this clone: Other DNA sequences in this specimen translate into the identical CDR3. This sequence joins TRBV6-6 and TRBJ1-5; no definite D call. The V gene lost 3 bases and the J gene lost 3 bases, with 6 bases spanning the gap. Per the germline V gene, CDR1 is MNHNY and CDR2 is SVGAGI (reference sequence). There are 13 residues in the CDR3. CDR3 region: CASSYSSNQPQHF. Here the CDR3 DNA reads TGTGCCAGCAGTTATTCCTCCAATCAGCCCCAGCATTTT.

This chain links TRBV30 with TRBJ2-1; a weak D match, TRBD1 (6 bases). V lost 3 bases to trimming and J lost 7 bases, with 10 bases between them. CDR1 is GTSNPN and CDR2 is SVGIG in the germline V gene (reference sequence). This CDR3 comprises 12 residues. The DNA of the CDR3 is TGTGCCTGGAGCCCAGGGGAAAATGAGCAGTTCTTC. It is translated as CAWSPGENEQFF.

This clone appeared once. This chain uses TRBV25-1 with TRBJ1-3; no clear D gene. The V gene's germline CDR1 is MGHDK and CDR2 SYGVNS. Trimming left V 7 bases short and J 4 bases short, with 17 bases between. The CDR3 runs 15 residues. CDR3 nucleotide sequence: TGTGCCAGCACTGAGGGCAGGTCTACCGGAAACACCATATATTTT. Protein: CASTEGRSTGNTIYF.

The rearrangement links TRBV27 to TRBJ2-7; D might be TRBD1 (6 bases). Germline V gives CDR1 MNHEY, CDR2 SMNVEV (reference sequence). The V gene lost 5 bases and the J gene lost 1 base, with 12 bases spanning the gap. CDR3 size: 14 residues. The CDR3 spells CASSPGTKSYEQYF. The CDR3 DNA reads TGTGCCAGCAGTCCCGGGACAAAGTCCTACGAGCAGTACTTC.

CDR3 DNA: TGTGCCACCGTCGGGGGTAACTCCTACAATGAGCAGTTCTTC. Translation: CATVGGNSYNEQFF. The chain combines TRBV28 with TRBJ2-1, with a weak D call TRBD2 (6 bases). The CDR3 totals 14 residues. Trimming shortened V by 10 bases and J by 0 bases, and 13 bases separated the two germline ends. Germline V gene lookup returns CDR1 MDHEN and CDR2 SYDVKM.

The chain couples TRBV5-6 to TRBJ1-1; D ambiguous. Germline CDR1 SGHDT, CDR2 YYEEEE. The CDR3 extends over 14 amino acids. The germline V and J ends were trimmed by 2 bases and 6 bases, with 14 bases remaining between them. The CDR3 DNA follows: TGTGCCAGCAGCTTATCCTCAGGCATCGCTGAAGCTTTCTTT. Protein product: CASSLSSGIAEAFF.

This chain links TRBV5-6 with TRBJ2-2; 10 positions agree with TRBD2. J was trimmed by 5 bases and V by 1 base; bases with no gene match: 11. This CDR3 has 18 residues. Germline V gene data show CDR1 as SGHDT and CDR2 as YYEEEE. The CDR3 is CASSLLTSGLGTTGELFF. The CDR3 DNA sequence: TGTGCCAGCAGCTTGCTGACTAGCGGGCTGGGAACGACCGGGGAGCTGTTTTTT.

The chain employs TRBV9 and TRBJ1-1; TRBD1 agrees at 9 bases. Germline CDR1 SGDLS, CDR2 YYNGEE. The CDR3 length is 15 residues. Unmatched junction bases numbered 8, after V lost 4 bases and J lost 4 bases. The CDR3 coding sequence is TGTGCCAGCAGCCCGCAACAGGGGGCGGTCACTGAAGCTTTCTTT. It translates to CASSPQQGAVTEAFF.

This chain uses TRBV29-1 with TRBJ2-1; 9 positions agree with TRBD2. The length of the CDR3 is 16 residues. The germline CDR1 and CDR2 sequences are SQVTM and ANQGSEA. Trimming cost V 3 bases and J 1 base; bases outside gene matches: 7. Here the CDR3 reads CSVDGFSGRSYNEQFF. The CDR3 coding sequence is TGCAGCGTTGATGGGTTTAGCGGGAGATCCTACAATGAGCAGTTCTTC.

This clone was counted a single time. The chain employs TRBV19 and TRBJ2-7, with D possibly TRBD1 on 5 matching bases. V lost 2 bases and J 2 bases, leaving 16 bases between the germline ends. The CDR3 contains 16 residues. The germline V gene has CDR1 LNHDA and CDR2 SQIVND (reference sequence). The CDR3: CASSIKLQGYTYEQYF. The CDR3 coding sequence is TGTGCCAGTAGTATAAAATTGCAGGGCTATACCTACGAGCAGTACTTC.

The J gene is TRBJ2-3, the V gene TRBV25-1, with 7 nucleotides matching TRBD1. V shed 3 bases, J shed 1 base, and the junction held 1 base outside the gene matches. The CDR3 is 14 amino acids. The germline V gene encodes CDR1 MGHDK and CDR2 SYGVNS. CDR3 coding DNA: TGTGCCAGCAGTGAGCAGGGGGGCACAGATACGCAGTATTTT. Translation: CASSEQGGTDTQYF. The full variable domain, completed using reference TRBV25-1 and TRBJ2-3, is EADIYQTPRYLVIGTGKKITLECSQTMGHDKMYWYQQDPGMELHLIHYSYGVNSTEKGDLSSESTVSRIRTEHFPLTLESARPSHTSQYLCASSEQGGTDTQYFGPGTRLTVL.

This clone turned up a few times. This rearrangement joins TRBV6-5 to TRBJ2-7; 7 nucleotides agree with TRBD2. Unmatched junction bases numbered 12, after V lost 8 bases and J lost 5 bases. Germline V gene lookup returns CDR1 MNHEY and CDR2 SVGAGI. CDR3 length equals 14 residues. The CDR3 spells CASSLSGRAHEQYF. The CDR3 DNA reads as TGTGCCAGCTCTCTCTCGGGGAGGGCCCACGAGCAGTACTTC.

The chain links TRBV4-2 to TRBJ2-2; D might be TRBD1 (5 bases). Between the trimmed V and J ends, which lost 0 bases and 2 bases, there was a span of 7 bases. The CDR3 has 15 amino acids. Germline CDR1 reads LGHNA; CDR2 reads YNFKEQ. CDR3 protein: CASSQDRANTGELFF. The CDR3, as DNA: TGTGCCAGCAGCCAAGACAGGGCCAACACCGGGGAGCTGTTTTTT.